The 5 T cell receptor beta chains presented below share a single source sample, sequenced in a study of blood T cell repertoires in COVID-19 (dated by TCRdb to the early 2020s). Library construction relied on the immunoSEQ multiplex PCR assay. What TCRdb holds here is the immuneACCESS table cut down to in-frame rearrangements. Part of the clones is not present; checked against another copy, under half of the missing clones reflect an unresolved V gene, and the others are unexplained. Present in this sample are 250,000 or so clones, roughly 80% of which were seen just once. More than 3% of the sample is taken by the ten largest. Sequencing input: PBMCs or T cells enriched from blood (not recorded which). The receptors were sampled from a middle-aged man who had recovered from COVID-19.

The V gene is TRBV11-1, the J gene TRBJ2-3; D might be TRBD2 (6 bases). This CDR3 has 15 amino acids. The germline CDR1 and CDR2 sequences are SGHAT and FQDESV (reference sequence). V was shortened by 4 bases and J by 2 bases, with 13 bases between the two germline ends. The CDR3 coding sequence is TGTGCCAGCAGCTCGCGGGACTCTTACACAGATACGCAGTATTTT. Translation gives CASSSRDSYTDTQYF.

This clone appeared once. The J gene is TRBJ2-1, the V gene TRBV11-3, with TRBD2 identical over 11 bases. Germline loops: CDR1 SGHNT, CDR2 YENEEA. Germline trimming cut 1 base from V and 3 bases from J; bases unmatched to any gene: 5. CDR3 size: 17 residues. The CDR3: CASSLGSGTSGYNEQFF. Here the CDR3 DNA reads TGTGCCAGCAGCTTAGGGTCTGGGACTAGCGGCTACAATGAGCAGTTCTTC.

The rearrangement joins TRBV6-2 or TRBV6-3 to TRBJ1-1; unclear D gene. V was cut by 2 bases and J by 0 bases, with 4 bases left in between. The CDR3 runs 13 residues. Germline V lookup: CDR1 MNHEY, CDR2 SVGEGT. The CDR3, as DNA: TGTGCCAGCAGTTACGAGATGAACACTGAAGCTTTCTTT. Translation: CASSYEMNTEAFF.

V gene TRBV2 combines with J gene TRBJ2-2; D is ambiguous. CDR1 SNHLY and CDR2 FYNNEI come from the germline V gene. The CDR3 contains 14 residues. The ends were cut back, 4 bases at V and 1 base at J, with 7 bases in the middle. In DNA, the CDR3 is TGTGCCAGCAGTGTTTCGGGGAACACCGGGGAGCTGTTTTTT. Its protein product is CASSVSGNTGELFF.

The CDR3 spells CASSQPGQGDAPLHF. The CDR3 nucleotides read TGTGCCAGCAGCCAACCGGGACAGGGGGATGCACCCCTCCACTTT. The rearrangement links TRBV4-2 to TRBJ1-6, with 11 bases identical to TRBD1. There are 15 residues in the CDR3. The V gene's germline CDR1 is LGHNA and CDR2 YNFKEQ. The V segment lost 2 bases and the J segment 11 bases; nucleotides outside the gene matches: 5.